The 32 T cell receptor beta chains given below trace back to one sample, sequenced in a study of shared clonotypes between healthy human individuals. Profiling relied on immunoSEQ multiplex PCR, and the TCRdb table lists in-frame clones only, not all of them. The sample consists of about 2.4 million clones, 93% of them appearing once. What was sequenced was naive CD4+ T cells from PBMCs. The subset is: CD45RA+ positively selected. These receptors originate from a man aged 18-30 years in good health. Some clones in this sample may be carry-over from other donors' samples.

The chain employs TRBV5-1 and TRBJ1-2; 8 bases match TRBD1. Unmatched junction bases numbered 14, after V lost 4 bases and J lost 6 bases. The CDR3 is made up of 16 amino acids. Germline assignment: CDR1 SGHRS and CDR2 YFSETQ. The CDR3 reads CASSTGQANYGNGYTF. The CDR3 DNA reads TGCGCCAGCAGCACGGGACAGGCGAACTACGGCAATGGCTACACCTTC.

The chain couples TRBV4-3 to TRBJ2-2; 11 bases map to TRBD2. Germline V gene lookup returns CDR1 LGHNA and CDR2 YSLEER. The CDR3 consists of 20 residues. The junction had 13 bases not matched to a gene; V was cut back by 3 bases and J by 1 base. Here the CDR3 reads CASSQRLAGGTRRNTGELFF. CDR3 bases: TGCGCCAGCAGCCAGCGGCTAGCGGGAGGCACCCGACGGAACACCGGGGAGCTGTTTTTT.

The J gene is TRBJ2-3, the V gene TRBV28, with 8 positions matching TRBD2. V lost 7 bases, J lost 2 bases, and 8 bases stayed unmatched. Germline V gives CDR1 MDHEN, CDR2 SYDVKM. This CDR3 has 15 amino acids. The CDR3 coding sequence is TGTGCCAGCACTTTCGGGGGGGCCCACACAGATACGCAGTATTTT. It yields the protein CASTFGGAHTDTQYF.

Only one count was recorded for this clone. The CDR3 DNA is TGTGCCAGCAGTTTGTCCCAAACCCCCTACGAGCAGTACTTC. Amino acids: CASSLSQTPYEQYF. V gene TRBV28 combines with J gene TRBJ2-7; D not resolved. The germline V gene has CDR1 MDHEN and CDR2 SYDVKM. V gave up 3 bases and J gave up 2 bases, with 11 bases separating them. CDR3 length: 14 amino acids.

The CDR3 DNA reads as TGTGCCAGTAGTGCTGACAGATGGCGAGAGACCCAGTACTTC. Encoded protein: CASSADRWRETQYF. This chain connects TRBV19 to TRBJ2-5, with TRBD1 as a possible D gene (5 bases). Trimming pared 5 bases from V and 4 bases from J, leaving 14 bases between. The CDR3 consists of 14 residues. Germline V gives CDR1 LNHDA, CDR2 SQIVND (reference sequence).

V and J are TRBV5-1 and TRBJ2-3, with D unclear. CDR3 length equals 15 residues. Looked up from germline, CDR1 is SGHRS and CDR2 is YFSETQ. Trimming took off 0 bases at V and 6 bases at J, with 14 bases between the two ends. CDR3 nucleotides: TGCGCCAGCAGCTTGGGACGTCCGCTTGTCGATACGCAGTATTTT. This sequence encodes CASSLGRPLVDTQYF.

J is TRBJ2-7 and V is TRBV9; the D is unclear. Trimming took 4 bases from V and 7 from J, leaving 21 bases between them. The CDR3 runs to 15 residues. Germline V gene sequence: CDR1 SGDLS, CDR2 YYNGEE. The CDR3 spells CASSRGPPLSWEQYF. In nucleotides, the CDR3 is TGTGCCAGCAGCCGCGGTCCCCCTCTTTCATGGGAGCAGTACTTC.

CDR3 DNA: TGTGCCAGCAGTTTTAGGTTCGCGACAGGGTTGATCTACGAGCAGTACTTC. Translation: CASSFRFATGLIYEQYF. The chain couples TRBV28 to TRBJ2-7, with 7 nucleotides matching TRBD1. Germline CDR1 MDHEN, CDR2 SYDVKM. This CDR3 is 17 amino acids long. V shed 3 bases and J 3 bases; nucleotides not matched to a gene: 14. The full variable domain, in which reference TRBV28 and TRBJ2-7 provide the parts outside the CDR3, is DVKVTQSSRYLVKRTGEKVFLECVQDMDHENMFWYRQDPGLGLRLIYFSYDVKMKEKGDIPEGYSVSREKKERFSLILESASTNQTSMYLCASSFRFATGLIYEQYFGPGTRLTVT.

V and J are TRBV5-8 and TRBJ1-5; 10 bases map to TRBD1. The ends lost 3 bases at V and 4 bases at J; junction bases unmatched: 4. Germline lookup yields CDR1 SGHTS and CDR2 YDEGEE. The CDR3 has 15 amino acids. CDR3 sequence: CASSSRTGGNQPQHF. DNA for the CDR3: TGTGCCAGCAGCTCTAGGACAGGGGGAAATCAGCCCCAGCATTTT.

This chain's CDR3 is CASSLAAGYEQYF. CDR3 DNA sequence: TGTGCCAGCAGCTTAGCGGCGGGGTACGAGCAGTACTTC. V and J are TRBV7-6 and TRBJ2-7; D may be TRBD2 (6 bases). CDR1 and CDR2 from the germline V gene are SGHVS and FNYEAQ. The CDR3 is 13 amino acids. Trimming took 0 bases from V and 4 from J, leaving 7 bases between them.

The chain joins TRBV15 to TRBJ2-1; TRBD2 agrees at 7 bases. The CDR3 sequence is 15 residues long. V shed 1 base and J 15 bases; nucleotides not matched to a gene: 15. The germline gives CDR1 LNHNV, CDR2 YYDKDF (reference sequence). The CDR3 nucleotides read TGTGCCACCAGCAGAGTGCGGGAGCCTGGGGTGCAGGGGTTCTTC. Amino acids: CATSRVREPGVQGFF.

The gene calls are TRBV7-8 and TRBJ2-1; 11 nucleotides line up with TRBD2. With 3 bases clipped from V and 9 bases from J, the junction kept 16 bases outside the gene matches. CDR3 length equals 18 residues. In germline, CDR1 is SGHVS, CDR2 FQNEAQ. The CDR3: CASSFGLAGGPRKGEQFF. The CDR3 bases are TGTGCCAGCAGCTTCGGGCTAGCGGGAGGACCCAGGAAGGGTGAGCAGTTCTTC.

A word on this clone: Additional DNA sequences in this sample encode the identical CDR3. V is TRBV28 and J is TRBJ2-1, with D hard to call. The ends were cut back, 5 bases at V and 10 bases at J, with 9 bases in the middle. Germline assignment: CDR1 MDHEN and CDR2 SYDVKM. This CDR3 has 11 amino acids. The CDR3 loop reads CASSLLGEQFF. The CDR3 DNA follows: TGTGCCAGCAGTCTGTTAGGGGAGCAGTTCTTC.

J is TRBJ2-3 and V is TRBV6-1; possible D gene TRBD1, 5 bases. Germline V CDR1 and CDR2: MNHNS, SASEGT. The CDR3 covers 16 residues. V was shortened by 0 bases and J by 1 base, with 11 bases between the two germline ends. The CDR3 nucleotides are TGTGCCAGCAGTGAAGCACGGTTACAGGGCACAGATACGCAGTATTTT. This translates into CASSEARLQGTDTQYF.

The J gene is TRBJ1-2, the V gene TRBV7-8; D uncertain. This CDR3 spans 13 amino acids. The germline gives CDR1 SGHVS, CDR2 FQNEAQ. V was shortened by 3 bases and J by 4 bases, with 9 bases between the two germline ends. CDR3 DNA: TGTGCCAGCAGCTTGCAAGGGTTCTATGGCTACACCTTC. Translated, it gives CASSLQGFYGYTF.

The rearrangement links TRBV7-9 to TRBJ2-7; D is possibly TRBD1 (6 bases). Germline-derived CDR1 and CDR2 are SEHNR and FQNEAQ (reference sequence). V was clipped by 2 bases and J by 2 bases, with 10 bases between them. The CDR3 is 14 residues long. The CDR3 DNA reads as TGTGCCAGCAGCTTATTTTCAGGGGCCTACGAGCAGTACTTC. Protein sequence: CASSLFSGAYEQYF.

V gene TRBV16 combines with J gene TRBJ1-5; D gene ambiguous. V was pared by 0 bases and J by 4 bases, with 7 bases between. From germline, CDR1 is KGHSY and CDR2 FQNENV. The CDR3 extends over 14 amino acids. The CDR3 nucleotides are TGTGCCAGCAGCCAATCCTCGGGGAATCAGCCCCAGCATTTT. This gives the protein CASSQSSGNQPQHF.

V gene TRBV7-2 combines with J gene TRBJ1-2, with D uncertain. Trimming took off 7 bases at V and 3 bases at J, with 15 bases between the two ends. The CDR3 contains 14 residues. The germline gives CDR1 SGHTA, CDR2 FQGNSA. CDR3 region: CASTPSGFDYGYTF. As DNA, the CDR3 is TGTGCCAGCACCCCTAGCGGTTTCGACTATGGCTACACCTTC.

The CDR3 reads CASSQDYLRSLYNEQFF. Here the CDR3 DNA reads TGCGCCAGCAGCCAAGATTATTTGCGGTCCCTCTACAATGAGCAGTTCTTC. This rearrangement joins TRBV4-1 to TRBJ2-1; D is ambiguous. Germline loops: CDR1 MGHRA, CDR2 YSYEKL. The V end was cut by 0 bases, the J end by 3 bases, with 15 bases between. The CDR3 has 17 amino acids.

As to this clone: Distinct nucleotide sequences in the sample also encode this CDR3. The rearrangement links TRBV29-1 to TRBJ1-1, with TRBD1 as a possible D gene (5 bases). V was clipped by 4 bases and J by 0 bases, with 9 bases between them. The CDR3 covers 13 residues. Germline V gene lookup returns CDR1 SQVTM and CDR2 ANQGSEA. CDR3: CSVGRVLNTEAFF. CDR3 coding DNA: TGCAGCGTTGGCAGGGTTCTGAACACTGAAGCTTTCTTT.

V usage is TRBV7-2 and J usage is TRBJ2-1; TRBD2 matches at 9 bases. The V gene's germline CDR1 is SGHTA and CDR2 FQGNSA. The J segment lost 6 bases and the V segment lost 3 bases, leaving 6 bases of the junction unmatched. The CDR3 runs 15 residues. CDR3 in DNA: TGTGCCAGCAGCTTTCCGGGACTAGCTCTCAATGAGCAGTTCTTC. This codes for CASSFPGLALNEQFF.

V and J are TRBV7-2 and TRBJ2-1; TRBD2 aligns across 11 bases. This CDR3 comprises 15 residues. Germline V gene sequence: CDR1 SGHTA, CDR2 FQGNSA. J lost 2 bases, V lost 5 bases, and 2 bases had no gene match. The CDR3 nucleotides read TGTGCCAGCAGCCAGACTAGCGGGACCTACAATGAGCAGTTCTTC. This translates into CASSQTSGTYNEQFF.

The V and J genes are TRBV21-1 and TRBJ1-4. TRBV21-1 is marked as a pseudogene. This CDR3 spans 15 amino acids. The CDR3 DNA follows: TGTGCCAGCAGCAAACTCACCGGGGCAGATGAAAAACTGTTTTTT. Its protein is CASSKLTGADEKLFF.

In nucleotides, the CDR3 is TGTGCCAGCAGCCAAGAGATCGGGACTAGCGGGAGGGCCCGAGAGACCCAGTACTTC. This translates into CASSQEIGTSGRARETQYF. V and J are TRBV4-2 and TRBJ2-5; 16 bases fit TRBD2. The CDR3 runs 19 residues. Trimming removed 0 bases from V and 4 bases from J; junction bases left unmatched: 8. Germline CDR1 LGHNA, CDR2 YNFKEQ.

The chain joins TRBV28 to TRBJ2-7, with 14 bases fitting TRBD2. Unmatched junction bases numbered 7, after V lost 5 bases and J lost 7 bases. Germline V lookup: CDR1 MDHEN, CDR2 SYDVKM. The CDR3 has 15 amino acids. The DNA for the CDR3 is TGTGCCAGCAGTCCAGGGACTAGCGGGAGTAGGGAGCAGTACTTC. Its translation is CASSPGTSGSREQYF.

This clone was seen once. The same CDR3 arises from other DNA sequences in this sample as well. This sequence joins TRBV7-9 and TRBJ2-7; TRBD2 agrees at 12 bases. The CDR3 extends over 15 amino acids. The V gene's germline CDR1 is SEHNR and CDR2 FQNEAQ (reference sequence). With 5 bases clipped from V and 5 bases from J, the junction kept 7 bases outside the gene matches. The DNA of the CDR3 is TGTGCCAGCAGCCCGCGACTAGCGGGAGACCACGAGCAGTACTTC. It specifies CASSPRLAGDHEQYF.

The chain is built from TRBV6-4 and TRBJ2-3; 7 bases are shared with TRBD2. CDR3 length: 16 residues. Trimming cost V 5 bases and J 1 base; bases outside gene matches: 9. Germline values: CDR1 MRHNA, CDR2 SNTAGT. The CDR3, as DNA: TGTGCCAGCAGTCAACGAGCGGGATCTGGCACAGATACGCAGTATTTT. It is translated as CASSQRAGSGTDTQYF.

This clone has a single count. This chain joins TRBV5-8 and TRBJ2-1; D is perhaps TRBD1 or TRBD2 (5 bases each). The ends were cut back, 5 bases at V and 4 bases at J, with 13 bases in the middle. The germline V gene has CDR1 SGHTS and CDR2 YDEGEE. The CDR3 is 14 residues long. The CDR3 DNA sequence: TGTGCCAGCAGTTGGGGGACCTTGTACAATGAGCAGTTCTTC. Translation: CASSWGTLYNEQFF.

The genes are TRBV25-1 and TRBJ2-1; 12 positions agree with TRBD2. The germline V gene has CDR1 MGHDK and CDR2 SYGVNS. The V segment lost 3 bases and the J segment 1 base; nucleotides outside the gene matches: 1. The CDR3 has 16 amino acids. CDR3 region: CASSDTSGRSYNEQFF. The CDR3 DNA reads TGTGCCAGCAGTGATACTAGCGGGAGGTCCTACAATGAGCAGTTCTTC. Drawing the rest from reference TRBV25-1 and TRBJ2-1, the complete variable domain is EADIYQTPRYLVIGTGKKITLECSQTMGHDKMYWYQQDPGMELHLIHYSYGVNSTEKGDLSSESTVSRIRTEHFPLTLESARPSHTSQYLCASSDTSGRSYNEQFFGPGTRLTVL.

The chain links TRBV7-3 to TRBJ2-1; 12 bases are shared with TRBD2. Germline-derived CDR1 and CDR2 are SGHTA and FQGTGA. This CDR3 has 15 residues. V trimming: 5 bases; J trimming: 6 bases; junction bases outside the gene matches: 5. The CDR3 DNA follows: TGTGCCAGCAGCCAGGGGACTAGCGGGCTCAATGAGCAGTTCTTC. Translated, it gives CASSQGTSGLNEQFF.

The V call is TRBV28, the J call TRBJ1-2, with D unresolved. V dropped 3 bases and J dropped 5 bases, with 7 bases sitting between them. CDR3 length: 12 amino acids. Germline assignment: CDR1 MDHEN and CDR2 SYDVKM. CDR3 loop: CASSFLEYGYTF. DNA of the CDR3: TGTGCCAGCAGTTTCCTAGAGTATGGCTACACCTTC.

Notes on this clone: Its ends do not fully match the called genes, so a read error is possible. The chain links TRBV5-4 to TRBJ1-1; 7 nucleotides agree with TRBD1. CDR1 and CDR2 from the germline V gene are SGHNT and YYREEE (reference sequence). CDR3 length: 14 residues. The CDR3 region has the DNA TGTGCCAGCAGATTGGGACAGATGAACACTGAAGCTTTCTTT. It encodes CASRLGQMNTEAFF.